The source of this T cell receptor beta chain is a study of regulatory T cells in long-lasting Graves disease. Time point noted: persistent/refractory GD, antithyroid drugs over 5 years with positive TRAb. There was RNA extracted from PBMCs, and the TCR library was made from it. Sequencing libraries for TCR beta were prepared with iRepertoire HTBI primers and Arm-PCR of CDR3 regions. TCRdb passed the multiplex PCR reads through MiXCR, listing each CDR3 protein once. Of under 500,000 distinct CDR3 sequences in the sample, about a fifth were seen once. The trim removed 0 bases at V and 5 bases at J, leaving 10 bases unmatched. The germline V gene has CDR1 LGHDT and CDR2 YNNKEL (reference sequence). The CDR3 loop spans 16 amino acids.

The specimen was peripheral blood mononuclear cells (PBMCs), collected when the disease was refractory, from a patient treated with antithyroid drugs. This TCR came from a female donor with Graves disease. This chain joins TRBV3-1 and TRBJ2-7, with 7 bases aligning to TRBD2. The CDR3, as DNA: TGTGCCAGCAGCCAAGATCGCCTGGCGGGAGTGGACGAGCAGTACTTC. It codes for CASSQDRLAGVDEQYF.